The sequence of this TCR beta chain was determined in a study of monozygotic twins with inflammatory bowel disease. Findings and caveats of the study: Repertoire similarity matched across concordant and discordant twins, perhaps owing to limited power.

Addition of UMIs with a 6-nucleotide sample barcode was achieved by template switching. Using the 5' RACE reads, TCRdb records one entry per CDR3 protein without DNA. The table for this sample gives about 300,000 distinct CDR3 sequences. Regarding this clonotype: What it recognizes is unknown.

Germline CDR1 and CDR2: SGHDT and YYEEEE. The CDR3 is 13 residues long. The chain employs TRBV5-6 and TRBJ2-6. The TCR was taken from a human donor with ulcerative colitis or Crohn's disease, or a healthy co-twin of an affected twin (not recorded which). The sequenced sample was blood. The CDR3 reads CASSISGANVLTF.